This T cell receptor beta chain was captured by sequencing in a study of monozygotic twins with inflammatory bowel disease. General study points: It was not supported that a single strong signal or clonotype was associated with IBD.

Investigators made cDNA in eight separate reactions per sample. TCRdb re-called the 5' RACE reads; every CDR3 protein appears as one record, without DNA. Listed are 93,000 or so distinct CDR3 sequences; under 2.5% falls within the top ten. Worth noting for this clonotype: The antigen remains unidentified.

In germline, CDR1 is SGHAT, CDR2 FQNNGV. The CDR3 spans 18 residues. The clonotype was recovered from a human donor with ulcerative colitis or Crohn's disease, or a healthy co-twin of an affected twin (not recorded which). The specimen sequenced was blood. The rearrangement links TRBV11-2 to TRBJ2-3; the TCRdb call, TRBD1, lacks DNA for checking. This CDR3 is CASSLFLTSREFTDTQYF.